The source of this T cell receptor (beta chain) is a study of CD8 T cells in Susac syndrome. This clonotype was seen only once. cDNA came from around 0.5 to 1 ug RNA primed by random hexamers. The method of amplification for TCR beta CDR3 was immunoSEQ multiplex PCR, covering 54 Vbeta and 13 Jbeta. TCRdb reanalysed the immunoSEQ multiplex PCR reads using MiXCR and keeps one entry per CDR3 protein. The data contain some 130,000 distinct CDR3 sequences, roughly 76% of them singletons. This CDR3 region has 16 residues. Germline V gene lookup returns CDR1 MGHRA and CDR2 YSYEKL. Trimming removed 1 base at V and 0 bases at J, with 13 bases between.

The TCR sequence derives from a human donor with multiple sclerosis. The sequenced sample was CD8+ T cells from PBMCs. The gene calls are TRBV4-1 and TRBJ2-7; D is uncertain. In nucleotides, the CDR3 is TGCGCCAGCAGCCAAGCCGGGCTACCATCCTCCTACGAGCAGTACTTC. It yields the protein CASSQAGLPSSYEQYF.